This T cell receptor beta chain appears in the sequencing data of a study of cytomegalovirus exposure and HLA in healthy donors. In this sample, this clone turned up once. Antigen: not known. The study's findings and limits: Further analysis was carried out later, and it showed several of the most significant clusters appearing linked to common viral pathogens.

PCR was performed using 60 Vbeta and 13 Jbeta primers. Produced via immunoSEQ multiplex PCR; TCRdb's table is partial and in-frame only. The table lists about 90,000 clones, roughly 70% of them singletons, with 20% to 25% in the top ten. The material sequenced was PBMCs. The receptor comes from a man younger than 40 in good health and CMV-seropositive.

The CDR3 bases are TGTGCCAGCAGCTTAGGAGGCGGGTATAGCAATCAGCCCCAGCATTTT. Its protein product is CASSLGGGYSNQPQHF. The genes are TRBV7-8 and TRBJ1-5; no clear D gene. Germline V gene sequence: CDR1 SGHVS, CDR2 FQNEAQ. V dropped 1 base and J dropped 0 bases, with 10 bases sitting between them. The CDR3 runs 16 residues.